This T cell receptor (beta chain) came from a study of CD8 T cells in Susac syndrome. For the study at large: Within the group of sequenced Susac syndrome patients, five or six had active disease and about 8 were in remission.

An amount of RNA that ranged from about 0.45 to 1 ug was reverse transcribed with random hexamers. TCRdb reprocessed the immunoSEQ multiplex PCR reads via MiXCR and lists one record per CDR3 protein. This table holds some 180,000 distinct CDR3 sequences, over 90% found once. The CDR3 totals 15 residues. With 5 bases clipped from V and 9 bases from J, the junction kept 14 bases outside the gene matches. CDR1 and CDR2 (germline): DFQATT, SNEGSKA (reference sequence). Diagnostic criteria defined recently for definite or probable disease were met by the Susac syndrome patients. Sequencing used CD4+ T cells from PBMCs. This chain joins TRBV20-1 and TRBJ2-1, with 9 bases matching TRBD2. This sequence was found in a human donor with Susac syndrome. CDR3 nucleotides: TGCAGTGCTCCGAGCGCAGTTAGCGGGGGCACTGAGCAGTTCTTC. Translating it yields CSAPSAVSGGTEQFF.